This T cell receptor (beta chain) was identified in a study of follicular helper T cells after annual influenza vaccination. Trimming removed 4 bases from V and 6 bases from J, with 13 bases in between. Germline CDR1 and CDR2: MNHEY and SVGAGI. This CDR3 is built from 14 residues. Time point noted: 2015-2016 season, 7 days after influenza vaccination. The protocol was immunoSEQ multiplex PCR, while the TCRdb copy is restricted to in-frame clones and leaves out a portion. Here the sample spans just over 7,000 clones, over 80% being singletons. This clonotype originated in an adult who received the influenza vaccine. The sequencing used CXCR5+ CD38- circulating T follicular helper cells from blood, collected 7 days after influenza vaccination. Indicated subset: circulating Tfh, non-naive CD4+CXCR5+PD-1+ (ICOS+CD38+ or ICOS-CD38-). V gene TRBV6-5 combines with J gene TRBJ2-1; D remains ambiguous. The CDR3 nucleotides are TGTGCCAGCAGTTCCTTAGAGCTAGGCAATGAGCAGTTCTTC. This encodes CASSSLELGNEQFF.